This record looks at one T cell receptor beta chain sequence and its context. Its antigen is undetermined. The data derive from a study of a mutant IDH1 vaccine in newly diagnosed glioma. On the study more broadly: Sex among treated patients split about 60% male, roughly 38% female; mean age was roughly 42 years. Before enrollment, the patients had been treated with radiotherapy alone, temozolomide alone, or both together. Most of them had received both. Findings and caveats of the study: No link was apparently found between pseudoprogression and changes in top peripheral T cell clonotypes.

The time point here: baseline, week 1 (first vaccination visit). Noted treatment: pre-vaccination baseline after standard-of-care therapy. V was cut by 5 bases and J by 5 bases, with 7 bases left in between. Per the germline V gene, CDR1 is SGHTS and CDR2 is YDEGEE. This CDR3 is built from 11 residues. Assay used: immunoSEQ multiplex PCR; TCRdb lists only in-frame clones, some missing. The table includes about 21,000 clones, about 85% detected once. The sample was PBMCs, taken from a glioma patient treated with radiotherapy, temozolomide or both. The rearrangement joins TRBV5-8 to TRBJ2-5; the D is unclear. This receptor was identified in a man in his forties with glioma. Written as DNA, the CDR3 is TGTGCCAGCAGGGCCCGGGAGACCCAGTACTTC. Residues: CASRARETQYF.